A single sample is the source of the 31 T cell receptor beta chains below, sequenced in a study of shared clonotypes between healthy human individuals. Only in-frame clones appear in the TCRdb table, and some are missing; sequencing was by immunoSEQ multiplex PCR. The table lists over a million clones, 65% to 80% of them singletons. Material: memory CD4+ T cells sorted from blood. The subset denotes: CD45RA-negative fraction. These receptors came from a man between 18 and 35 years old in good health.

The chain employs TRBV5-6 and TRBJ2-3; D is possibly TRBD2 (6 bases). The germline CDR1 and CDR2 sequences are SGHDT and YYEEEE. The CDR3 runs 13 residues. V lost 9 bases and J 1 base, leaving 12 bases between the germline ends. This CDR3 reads CATSPGGTDTQYF. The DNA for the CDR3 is TGTGCCACCTCGCCGGGGGGCACAGATACGCAGTATTTT.

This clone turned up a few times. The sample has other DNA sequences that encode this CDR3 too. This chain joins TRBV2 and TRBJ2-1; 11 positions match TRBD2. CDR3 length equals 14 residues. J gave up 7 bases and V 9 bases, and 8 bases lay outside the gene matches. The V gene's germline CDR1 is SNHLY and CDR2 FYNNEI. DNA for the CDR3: TGTGCCAGTTCCGGGACTAGCGGCTATAATGAGCAGTTCTTC. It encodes CASSGTSGYNEQFF.

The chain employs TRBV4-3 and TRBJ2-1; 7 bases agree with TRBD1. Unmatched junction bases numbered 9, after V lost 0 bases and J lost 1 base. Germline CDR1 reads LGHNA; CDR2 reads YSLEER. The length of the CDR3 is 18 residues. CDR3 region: CASSQDRGQGESYNEQFF. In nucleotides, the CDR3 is TGCGCCAGCAGCCAAGATCGAGGGCAGGGGGAATCCTACAATGAGCAGTTCTTC.

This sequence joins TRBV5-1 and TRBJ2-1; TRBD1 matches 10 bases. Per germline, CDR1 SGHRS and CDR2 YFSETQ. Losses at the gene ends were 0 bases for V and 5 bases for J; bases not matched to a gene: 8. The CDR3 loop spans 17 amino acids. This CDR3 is CASSLGRGTGVNNEQFF. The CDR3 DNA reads TGCGCCAGCAGCTTGGGCCGTGGGACAGGGGTCAACAATGAGCAGTTCTTC.

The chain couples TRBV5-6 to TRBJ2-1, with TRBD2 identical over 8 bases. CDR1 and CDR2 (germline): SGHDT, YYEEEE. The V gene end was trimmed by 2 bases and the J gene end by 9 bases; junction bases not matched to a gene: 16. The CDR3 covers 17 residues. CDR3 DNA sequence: TGTGCCAGCAGCTTACCCACCGGGAGGGGAAAAAGTAGTGAGCAGTTCTTC. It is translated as CASSLPTGRGKSSEQFF.

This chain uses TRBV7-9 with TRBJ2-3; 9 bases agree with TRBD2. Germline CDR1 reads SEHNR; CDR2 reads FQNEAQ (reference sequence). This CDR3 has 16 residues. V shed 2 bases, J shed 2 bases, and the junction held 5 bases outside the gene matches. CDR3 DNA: TGTGCCAGCAGCTTAATGAGCGGGGGGATCACAGATACGCAGTATTTT. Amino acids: CASSLMSGGITDTQYF.

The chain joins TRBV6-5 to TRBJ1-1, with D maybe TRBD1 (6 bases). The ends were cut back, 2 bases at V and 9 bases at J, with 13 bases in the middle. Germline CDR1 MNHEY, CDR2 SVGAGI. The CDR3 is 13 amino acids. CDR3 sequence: CASSYGPGQKAFF. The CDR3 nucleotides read TGTGCCAGCAGTTACGGACCGGGACAAAAAGCTTTCTTT.

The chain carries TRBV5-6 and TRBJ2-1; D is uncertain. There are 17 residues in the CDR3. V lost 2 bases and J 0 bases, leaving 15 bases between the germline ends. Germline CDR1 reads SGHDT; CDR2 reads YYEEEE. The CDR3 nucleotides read TGTGCCAGCAGCTTCAGCCGAGTGTCAAGCTCCTACAATGAGCAGTTCTTC. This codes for CASSFSRVSSSYNEQFF. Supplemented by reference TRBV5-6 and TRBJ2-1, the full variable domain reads DAGVTQSPTHLIKTRGQQVTLRCSPKSGHDTVSWYQQALGQGPQFIFQYYEEEERQRGNFPDRFSGHQFPNYSSELNVNALLLGDSALYLCASSFSRVSSSYNEQFFGPGTRLTVL.

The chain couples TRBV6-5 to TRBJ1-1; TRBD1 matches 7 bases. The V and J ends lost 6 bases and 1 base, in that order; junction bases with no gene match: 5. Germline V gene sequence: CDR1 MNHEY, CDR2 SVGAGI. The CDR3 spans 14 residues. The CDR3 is CASRTRTGNTEAFF. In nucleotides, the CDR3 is TGTGCCAGCAGGACGAGGACAGGGAACACTGAAGCTTTCTTT.

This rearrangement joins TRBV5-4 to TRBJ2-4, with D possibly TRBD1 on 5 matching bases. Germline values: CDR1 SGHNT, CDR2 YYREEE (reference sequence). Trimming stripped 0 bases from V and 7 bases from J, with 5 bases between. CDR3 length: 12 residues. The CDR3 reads CASSLEGNIQYF. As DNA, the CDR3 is TGTGCCAGCAGCTTGGAGGGGAACATTCAGTACTTC.

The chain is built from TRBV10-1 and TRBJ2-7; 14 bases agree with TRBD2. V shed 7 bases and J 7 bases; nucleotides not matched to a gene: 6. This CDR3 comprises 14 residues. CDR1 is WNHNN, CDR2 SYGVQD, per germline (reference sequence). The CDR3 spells CASTTSGGAREQYF. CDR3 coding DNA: TGCGCCAGCACGACTAGCGGGGGGGCACGTGAGCAGTACTTC.

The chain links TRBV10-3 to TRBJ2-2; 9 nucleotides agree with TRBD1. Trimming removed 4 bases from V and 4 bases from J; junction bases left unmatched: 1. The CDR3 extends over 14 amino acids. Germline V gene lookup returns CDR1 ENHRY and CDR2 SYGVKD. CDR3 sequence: CAISGQGGTGELFF. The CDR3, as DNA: TGTGCCATCAGTGGACAGGGGGGCACCGGGGAGCTGTTTTTT.

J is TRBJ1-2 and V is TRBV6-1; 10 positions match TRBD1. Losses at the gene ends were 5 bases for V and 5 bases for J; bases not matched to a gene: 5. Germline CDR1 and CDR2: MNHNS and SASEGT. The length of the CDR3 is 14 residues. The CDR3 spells CASSLTGGWYGYTF. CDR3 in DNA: TGTGCCAGCAGTCTGACAGGGGGCTGGTATGGCTACACCTTC.

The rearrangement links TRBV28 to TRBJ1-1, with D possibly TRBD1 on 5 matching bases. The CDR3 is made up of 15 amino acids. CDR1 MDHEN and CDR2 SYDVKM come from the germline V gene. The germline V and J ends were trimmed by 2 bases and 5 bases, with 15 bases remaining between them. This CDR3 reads CASSLNGAGRTEAFF. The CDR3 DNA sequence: TGTGCCAGCAGTTTAAATGGGGCCGGCCGTACTGAAGCTTTCTTT.

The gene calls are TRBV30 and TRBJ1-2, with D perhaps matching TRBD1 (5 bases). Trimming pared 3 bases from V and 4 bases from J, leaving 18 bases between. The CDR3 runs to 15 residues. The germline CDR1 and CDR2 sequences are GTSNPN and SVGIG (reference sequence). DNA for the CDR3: TGTGCCTGGAGCGATGACAGAGTAGGGGCCTATGGCTACACCTTC. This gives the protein CAWSDDRVGAYGYTF. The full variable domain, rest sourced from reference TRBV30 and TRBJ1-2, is SQTIHQWPATLVQPVGSPLSLECTVEGTSNPNLYWYRQAAGRGLQLLFYSVGIGQISSEVPQNLSASRPQDRQFILSSKKLLLSDSGFYLCAWSDDRVGAYGYTFGSGTRLTVV.

The CDR3 reads CASSPQVGQAGNTIYF. Here the CDR3 DNA reads TGTGCCAGCAGCCCACAAGTTGGGCAAGCTGGAAACACCATATATTTT. The V and J genes are TRBV7-9 and TRBJ1-3; D remains unclear. Trimming took 5 bases from V and 2 from J, leaving 16 bases between them. This CDR3 is built from 16 residues. Germline CDR1 is SEHNR and CDR2 is FQNEAQ (reference sequence).

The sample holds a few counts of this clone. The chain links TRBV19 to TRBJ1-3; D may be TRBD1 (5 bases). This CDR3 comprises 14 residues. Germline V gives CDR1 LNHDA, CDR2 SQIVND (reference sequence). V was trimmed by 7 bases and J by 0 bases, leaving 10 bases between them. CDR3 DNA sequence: TGTGCCAGTACCCATGGGGCCTCTGGAAACACCATATATTTT. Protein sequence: CASTHGASGNTIYF.

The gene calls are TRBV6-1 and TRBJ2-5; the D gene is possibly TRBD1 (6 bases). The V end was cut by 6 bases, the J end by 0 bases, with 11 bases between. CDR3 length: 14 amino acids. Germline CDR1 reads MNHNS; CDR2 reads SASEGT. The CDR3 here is CASRIGQNQETQYF. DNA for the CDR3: TGTGCCAGCAGAATAGGACAGAACCAAGAGACCCAGTACTTC.

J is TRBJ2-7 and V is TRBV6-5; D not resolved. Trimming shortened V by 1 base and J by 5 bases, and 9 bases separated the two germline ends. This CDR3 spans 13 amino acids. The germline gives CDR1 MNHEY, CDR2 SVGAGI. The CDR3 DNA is TGTGCCAGCAGTTACTTCCCCCAGAACGAGCAGTACTTC. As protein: CASSYFPQNEQYF.

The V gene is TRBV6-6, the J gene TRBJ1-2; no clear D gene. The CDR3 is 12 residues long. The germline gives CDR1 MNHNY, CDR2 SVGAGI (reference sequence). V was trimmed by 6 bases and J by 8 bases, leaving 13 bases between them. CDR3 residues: CASSPRLDGYTF. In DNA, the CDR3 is TGTGCCAGCAGCCCCCGACTAGACGGCTACACCTTC.

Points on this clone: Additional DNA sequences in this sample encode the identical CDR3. The CDR3 is CASSSRTAEAFF. CDR3 nucleotides: TGTGCCAGTAGTTCCCGGACAGCTGAAGCTTTCTTT. The V and J genes are TRBV19 and TRBJ1-1; a weak D match, TRBD1 (6 bases). Germline assignment: CDR1 LNHDA and CDR2 SQIVND (reference sequence). The CDR3 runs 12 residues. Trimming cost V 5 bases and J 6 bases, with 10 bases left between them.

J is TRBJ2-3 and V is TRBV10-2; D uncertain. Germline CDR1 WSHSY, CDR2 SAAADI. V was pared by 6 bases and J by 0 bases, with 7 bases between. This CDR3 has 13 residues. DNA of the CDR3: TGCGCCAGCAGGGAGATTAGCACAGATACGCAGTATTTT. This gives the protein CASREISTDTQYF.

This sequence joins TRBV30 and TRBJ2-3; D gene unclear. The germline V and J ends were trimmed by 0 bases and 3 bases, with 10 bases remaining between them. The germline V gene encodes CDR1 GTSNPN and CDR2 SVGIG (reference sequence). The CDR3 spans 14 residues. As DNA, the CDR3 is TGTGCCTGGAGTGTTTTGGCTTTTACAGATACGCAGTATTTT. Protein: CAWSVLAFTDTQYF.

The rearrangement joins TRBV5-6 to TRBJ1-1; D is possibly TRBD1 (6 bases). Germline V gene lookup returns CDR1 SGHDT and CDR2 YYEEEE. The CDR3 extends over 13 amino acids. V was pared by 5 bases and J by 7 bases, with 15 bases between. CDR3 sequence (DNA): TGTGCCAGCAGTCTTAGGGACACATTTGAAGCTTTCTTT. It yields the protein CASSLRDTFEAFF.

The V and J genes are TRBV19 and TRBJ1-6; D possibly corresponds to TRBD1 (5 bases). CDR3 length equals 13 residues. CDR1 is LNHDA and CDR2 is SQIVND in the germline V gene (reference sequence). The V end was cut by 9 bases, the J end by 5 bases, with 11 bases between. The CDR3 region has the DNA TGTGCCAGCCGACAGCAGCATAATTCACCCCTCCACTTT. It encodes CASRQQHNSPLHF.

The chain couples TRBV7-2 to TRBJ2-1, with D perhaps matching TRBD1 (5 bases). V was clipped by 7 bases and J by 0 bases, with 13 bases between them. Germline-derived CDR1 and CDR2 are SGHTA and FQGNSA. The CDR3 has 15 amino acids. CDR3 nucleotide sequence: TGTGCCAGCACCCAGGGATTTAGCTCCTACAATGAGCAGTTCTTC. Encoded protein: CASTQGFSSYNEQFF.

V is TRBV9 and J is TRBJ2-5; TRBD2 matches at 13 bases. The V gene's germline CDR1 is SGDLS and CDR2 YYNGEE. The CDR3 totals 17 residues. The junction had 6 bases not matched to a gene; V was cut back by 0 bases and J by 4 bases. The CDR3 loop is CASSVGTSGGLGETQYF. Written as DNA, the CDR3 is TGTGCCAGCAGCGTAGGGACTAGCGGGGGCCTAGGAGAGACCCAGTACTTC.

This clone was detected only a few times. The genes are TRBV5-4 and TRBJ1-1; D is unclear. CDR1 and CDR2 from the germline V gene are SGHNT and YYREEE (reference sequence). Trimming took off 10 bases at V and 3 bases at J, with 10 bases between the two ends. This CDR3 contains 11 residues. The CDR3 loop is CAGIGDTEAFF. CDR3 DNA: TGTGCCGGCATTGGCGACACTGAAGCTTTCTTT.

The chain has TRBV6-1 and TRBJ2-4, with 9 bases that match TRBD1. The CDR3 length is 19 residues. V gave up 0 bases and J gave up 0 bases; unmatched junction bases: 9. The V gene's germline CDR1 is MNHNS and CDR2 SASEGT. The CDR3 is CASSEARGQGLPAKNIQYF. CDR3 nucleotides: TGTGCCAGCAGTGAAGCTCGGGGACAGGGTTTACCAGCCAAAAACATTCAGTACTTC.

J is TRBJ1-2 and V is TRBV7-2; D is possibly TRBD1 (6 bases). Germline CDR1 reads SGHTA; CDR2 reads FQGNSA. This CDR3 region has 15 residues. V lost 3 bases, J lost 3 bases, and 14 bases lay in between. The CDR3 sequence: CASSFYSGGDYGYTF. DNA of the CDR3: TGTGCCAGCAGCTTTTACTCTGGGGGCGACTATGGCTACACCTTC.

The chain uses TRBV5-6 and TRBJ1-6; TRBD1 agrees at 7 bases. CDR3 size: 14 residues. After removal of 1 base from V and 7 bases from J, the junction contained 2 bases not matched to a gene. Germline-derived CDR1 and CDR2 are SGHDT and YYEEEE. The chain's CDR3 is CASSLRGLNSPLHF. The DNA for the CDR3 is TGTGCCAGCAGCTTGAGGGGGCTGAATTCACCCCTCCACTTT.